Shown below are 7 T cell receptor beta chains from a single sample sequenced in a study of STAT5B mutations in CD4+ large granular lymphocyte leukemia. Produced via immunoSEQ multiplex PCR; TCRdb's table is partial and in-frame only. The sample includes fewer than 50,000 clones, 80% to 90% seen only once; the top ten take 2.5% to 3%. Sequenced sample: CD4+ T cells from blood buffy coats. Source of these receptors: a human donor in good health.

The chain employs TRBV7-2 and TRBJ1-4; TRBD1 might be the D (5 bases). From germline, CDR1 is SGHTA and CDR2 FQGNSA. CDR3 size: 16 residues. Trimming shortened V by 5 bases and J by 9 bases, and 22 bases separated the two germline ends. The CDR3 sequence is CASSPTPGTGTQKLFF. CDR3 nucleotides: TGTGCCAGCAGCCCGACCCCCGGGACCGGTACACAAAAACTGTTTTTT. The full variable domain, rest sourced from reference TRBV7-2 and TRBJ1-4, is GAGVSQSPSNKVTEKGKDVELRCDPISGHTALYWYRQSLGQGLEFLIYFQGNSAPDKSGLPSDRFSAERTGGSVSTLTIQRTQQEDSAVYLCASSPTPGTGTQKLFFGSGTQLSVL.

The chain joins TRBV4-2 to TRBJ1-2; possibly TRBD1 for D (6 bases). Germline loops: CDR1 LGHNA, CDR2 YNFKEQ. Deletions cut 0 bases from V and 3 bases from J, with 17 bases between. The CDR3 totals 17 residues. The CDR3 nucleotides are TGTGCCAGCAGCCAAGATCAGGGGCAGGGCTTGGACTATGGCTACACCTTC. Protein product: CASSQDQGQGLDYGYTF.

The CDR3 DNA reads TGCGCCAGCAGCCATCTACCCCCTACTAGCGGGGGGTACCAAGAGACCCAGTACTTC. It translates to CASSHLPPTSGGYQETQYF. This chain uses TRBV4-3 with TRBJ2-5; TRBD2 matches at 12 bases. The germline CDR1 and CDR2 sequences are LGHNA and YSLEER. V trimming: 3 bases; J trimming: 0 bases; junction bases outside the gene matches: 11. This CDR3 has 19 amino acids.

The gene calls are TRBV4-3 and TRBJ1-2; D is ambiguous. V lost 1 base to trimming and J lost 5 bases, with 14 bases between them. From germline, CDR1 is LGHNA and CDR2 YSLEER. CDR3 length: 15 residues. CDR3: CASSQVAGGNYGYTF. CDR3 sequence (DNA): TGCGCCAGCAGCCAAGTGGCTGGAGGGAATTATGGCTACACCTTC.

The chain recombines TRBV7-9 with TRBJ2-3; D gene unclear. Germline V gene data show CDR1 as SEHNR and CDR2 as FQNEAQ (reference sequence). V lost 6 bases and J 0 bases, leaving 7 bases between the germline ends. This CDR3 region has 13 residues. The CDR3 DNA is TGTGCCAGCAGACAACTTAGCACAGATACGCAGTATTTT. Protein sequence: CASRQLSTDTQYF.

This chain joins TRBV5-1 and TRBJ1-1; no definite D call. Trimming pared 0 bases from V and 0 bases from J, leaving 9 bases between. Germline V lookup: CDR1 SGHRS, CDR2 YFSETQ. This CDR3 spans 15 amino acids. CDR3 DNA: TGCGCCAGCAGCTTGGGAGCAGGTATGAACACTGAAGCTTTCTTT. Residues: CASSLGAGMNTEAFF.

J is TRBJ2-5 and V is TRBV11-2; D might be TRBD2 (5 bases). The length of the CDR3 is 16 residues. The ends were cut back, 0 bases at V and 2 bases at J, with 13 bases in the middle. In germline, CDR1 is SGHAT, CDR2 FQNNGV. CDR3 nucleotide sequence: TGTGCCAGCAGCTTAGATAGGGCTAGCCGTCAAGAGACCCAGTACTTC. Residues: CASSLDRASRQETQYF.